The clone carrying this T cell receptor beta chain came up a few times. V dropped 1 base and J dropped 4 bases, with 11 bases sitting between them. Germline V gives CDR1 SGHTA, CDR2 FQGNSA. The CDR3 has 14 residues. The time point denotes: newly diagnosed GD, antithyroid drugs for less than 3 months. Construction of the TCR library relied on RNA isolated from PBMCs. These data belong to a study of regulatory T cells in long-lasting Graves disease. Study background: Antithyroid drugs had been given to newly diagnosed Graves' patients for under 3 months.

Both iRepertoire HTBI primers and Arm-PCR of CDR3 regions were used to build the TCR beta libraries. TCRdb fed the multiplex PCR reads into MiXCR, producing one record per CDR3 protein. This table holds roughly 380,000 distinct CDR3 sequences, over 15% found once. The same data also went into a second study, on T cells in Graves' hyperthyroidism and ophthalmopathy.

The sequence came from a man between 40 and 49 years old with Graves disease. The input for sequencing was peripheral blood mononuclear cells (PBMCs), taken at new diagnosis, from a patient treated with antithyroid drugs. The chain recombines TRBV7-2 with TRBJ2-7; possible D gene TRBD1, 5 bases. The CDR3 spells CASSLEQGTYEQYF. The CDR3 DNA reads TGTGCCAGCAGCTTAGAGCAGGGTACATACGAGCAGTACTTC.